The rows below give T cell receptor beta chains drawn from one sample of a study of regulatory T cells in long-lasting Graves disease. MiXCR, applied by TCRdb to the multiplex PCR reads, yields one record per CDR3 protein. The sample holds some 250,000 distinct CDR3 sequences; around 20% are singletons and the top ten take 11% to 15%. The source material was peripheral blood mononuclear cells (PBMCs), sampled at new diagnosis, from a patient treated with antithyroid drugs. These receptor sequences come from a female donor with Graves disease. Each CDR3 is given with its conserved first and last residue. The D gene is left open where the match is weak. Expanded clones are given a class, and other clones once, few, many or no size at all.

clone size,J gene,D gene,V gene,CDR3 length,CDR3 DNA,CDR3 protein
NA,TRBJ2-7,TRBD2,TRBV12-3/TRBV12-4,14,TGTGCCAGCAGCTTCGGACTAGCGGGAGTCGAGCAGTACTTC,CASSFGLAGVEQYF
many,TRBJ2-1,TRBD1,TRBV12-3/TRBV12-4,13,TGTGCCAGCAGTAGGGACAGGGGCAATGAGCAGTTCTTC,CASSRDRGNEQFF
once,TRBJ2-7,TRBD1,TRBV2,13,TGTGCCAGCAACCGACAGGGGGCGCAAGAGCAGTACTTC,CASNRQGAQEQYF
many,TRBJ1-1,TRBD1,TRBV5-1,15,TGCGCCAGCAGCTCGCCACAGGGGGCATACACTGAAGCTTTCTTT,CASSSPQGAYTEAFF
few,TRBJ2-2,NA,TRBV25-1,14,TGTGCCAGCAGTGACCCCGACCCCGCCGGGGAGCTGTTTTTT,CASSDPDPAGELFF
many,TRBJ2-7,NA,TRBV7-2,13,TGTGCCAGCAGCCAAGGGGCGGACAACGAGCAGTACTTC,CASSQGADNEQYF
many,TRBJ1-1,NA,TRBV12-3/TRBV12-4,13,TGTGCCAGCAGTTTCAGGATGAACACTGAAGCTTTCTTT,CASSFRMNTEAFF
many,TRBJ1-4,TRBD1,TRBV6-2/TRBV6-3,15,TGTGCCAGCAGTTACTCGACGGCAGGGGGTGAAAAACTGTTTTTT,CASSYSTAGGEKLFF
many,TRBJ2-2,TRBD2,TRBV19,16,TGTGCCAGTAGTACCGACGGGGGGGGGAACACCGGGGAGCTGTTTTTT,CASSTDGGGNTGELFF
many,TRBJ2-1,NA,TRBV5-1,14,TGCGCCAGCAGCATGGGCTCCCGGGGCAATGAGCAGTTCTTC,CASSMGSRGNEQFF
many,TRBJ2-5,NA,TRBV20-1,11,TGCTCCACCGGTGGTGCGGAGACCCAGTACTTC,CSTGGAETQYF
many,TRBJ1-2,TRBD1,TRBV20-1,15,TGCAGTGCTAGAGATCTCTCGGGACAGCACTATGGCTACACCTTC,CSARDLSGQHYGYTF
NA,TRBJ2-3,TRBD2,TRBV15,16,TGTGCCACCAGCCCAAGGACTAGCGGGAGTTTAGATACGCAGTATTTT,CATSPRTSGSLDTQYF
NA,TRBJ2-3,NA,TRBV5-1,15,TGCGCCAGCAGCTCCCCCGGCGGAGGGGGGGATACGCAGTATTTT,CASSSPGGGGDTQYF
many,TRBJ2-7,NA,TRBV6-2/TRBV6-3,11,TGTGCCACCAGGGAACAGTACGAGCAGTACTTC,CATREQYEQYF
many,TRBJ2-7,NA,TRBV20-1,14,TGCAGTGCGTATGGCGGGGGCCCTCCCTACGAGCAGTACTTC,CSAYGGGPPYEQYF
NA,TRBJ1-2,NA,TRBV11-2,12,TGTGCCAGCAGAGGGACTGGGAATGGCTACACCTTC,CASRGTGNGYTF
many,TRBJ1-4,NA,TRBV6-1,15,TGTGCCAGCAGTCTACCACAGGGTGGGAGTGAAAAACTGTTTTTT,CASSLPQGGSEKLFF
NA,TRBJ1-6,NA,TRBV2,14,TGTGCCAGCAAAGGCCGATCTTATAATTCACCCCTCCACTTT,CASKGRSYNSPLHF
few,TRBJ2-6,TRBD1,TRBV7-9,18,TGTGCCAGCAGCCCCGGCCGGGACAGCCCATCTGGGGCCAACGTCCTGACTTTC,CASSPGRDSPSGANVLTF
few,TRBJ2-1,NA,TRBV10-3,17,TGTGCCATCAGTGGGGGCACAGGGTGGAGGTCATACAATGAGCAGTTCTTC,CAISGGTGWRSYNEQFF
many,TRBJ1-2,NA,TRBV20-1,12,TGCAGTGCTAGACATCTAGGCTATGGCTACACCTTC,CSARHLGYGYTF
many,TRBJ2-1,NA,TRBV7-2,12,TGTGCCAGCACCTTGAACTACAATGAGCAGTTCTTC,CASTLNYNEQFF
many,TRBJ2-7,TRBD1,TRBV4-1,17,TGCGCCAGCAGCCAAATCGCTCGACGGGACAGGCGCGACGAGCAGTACTTC,CASSQIARRDRRDEQYF
many,TRBJ2-5,NA,TRBV20-1,14,TGCAGTGCTAGAGATAGGAGGCAGGGTGAGACCCAGTACTTC,CSARDRRQGETQYF
few,TRBJ2-7,NA,TRBV4-1,15,TGCGCCAGCAGCCAAGACCGGGAAATTTGGGACGAGCAGTACTTC,CASSQDREIWDEQYF
many,TRBJ2-3,NA,TRBV5-4,15,TGTGCCAGCGCCCGTTCCGGGACCGGCACAGATACGCAGTATTTT,CASARSGTGTDTQYF
few,TRBJ1-6,NA,TRBV4-1,12,TGCGCCAGCAGCCAGGGACTAGGGCCCCTCCACTTT,CASSQGLGPLHF
NA,TRBJ1-6,NA,TRBV29-1,14,TGCAGCGGGGGGGACGGAGGACCTAATTCACCCCTCCACTTT,CSGGDGGPNSPLHF
NA,TRBJ1-4,NA,TRBV19,14,TGTGCCAGTAGTATCAGCGGGGTGGGAGAAAAACTGTTTTTT,CASSISGVGEKLFF
many,TRBJ1-6,TRBD1,TRBV20-1,14,TGCAGTGCTTATAGGGGACAGCATAATTCACCCCTCCACTTT,CSAYRGQHNSPLHF
few,TRBJ1-2,NA,TRBV19,13,TGTGCCAGTAGTCGGAGGGCCTACTATGGCTACACCTTC,CASSRRAYYGYTF
many,TRBJ1-2,NA,TRBV4-3,13,TGCGCCAGCAGCCAAGGAGGGGTTAGTGGCTACACCTTC,CASSQGGVSGYTF
many,TRBJ1-1,NA,TRBV15,14,TGTGCCACCAGGACTGCGGACGCGGTGGCTGAAGCTTTCTTT,CATRTADAVAEAFF
many,TRBJ2-6,NA,TRBV20-1,14,TGCAGTGCTAGTGACAGCTCTGGGGCCAACGTCCTGACTTTC,CSASDSSGANVLTF